A selection of T cell receptor beta chains follows, all from one sample in a study of neurological immune-mediated disorders. TCRdb itself ran the 5' RACE reads through MiXCR, one entry per CDR3 protein. Seen here are over 50,000 distinct CDR3 sequences, about 3% observed once, and the top ten hold more than 5%. Sequencing was done on a sample of PBMCs. These receptors originate from a man aged 35-49 years with multiple sclerosis. The CDR3 runs from the conserved cysteine through the conserved F or W. The D gene is left open where the match is weak. The size of a clone is reported for some rows only, either as once, few or many, or as a class for expanded clones.

V: TRBV12-3/TRBV12-4
D: .
J: TRBJ1-6
size: many
CDR3: CASSFRVGGSYNSPLHF
DNA: TGTGCCAGCAGTTTCAGGGTCGGGGGCTCCTATAATTCACCCCTCCACTTT

V: TRBV19
D: TRBD2
J: TRBJ2-3
size: .
CDR3: CASSPGGGSTDTQYF
DNA: TGTGCCAGTAGTCCTGGCGGGGGAAGCACAGATACGCAGTATTTT

V: TRBV7-2
D: .
J: TRBJ2-3
size: few
CDR3: CASSLGKGTDTQYF
DNA: TGTGCCAGCAGCTTAGGCAAGGGGACAGATACGCAGTATTTT

V: TRBV5-1
D: .
J: TRBJ2-5
size: many
CDR3: CASDPVQRGGETQYF
DNA: TGCGCCAGCGACCCAGTCCAGAGGGGTGGGGAGACCCAGTACTTC

V: TRBV27
D: TRBD1
J: TRBJ2-7
size: many
CDR3: CASSSTGTGDEQYF
DNA: TGTGCCAGCAGTTCCACCGGGACAGGGGACGAGCAGTACTTC

V: TRBV6-2/TRBV6-3
D: TRBD1
J: TRBJ2-7
size: many
CDR3: CASSPSGTGRHEQYF
DNA: TGTGCCAGCAGCCCCTCCGGGACAGGGCGCCACGAGCAGTACTTC

V: TRBV6-2/TRBV6-3
D: .
J: TRBJ2-1
size: many
CDR3: CASSELLEEQFF
DNA: TGTGCCAGCAGTGAACTTCTAGAGGAGCAGTTCTTC

V: TRBV7-9
D: .
J: TRBJ1-2
size: many
CDR3: CASSSEGGYGYTF
DNA: TGTGCCAGCAGCTCTGAGGGCGGGTATGGCTACACCTTC

V: TRBV25-1
D: TRBD2
J: TRBJ2-3
size: .
CDR3: CASSEWSGGRGGRWTDTQYF
DNA: TGTGCCAGCAGTGAATGGAGTGGCGGGCGGGGGGGCCGGTGGACAGATACGCAGTATTTT

V: TRBV29-1
D: .
J: TRBJ1-4
size: many
CDR3: CSVDRGMELFF
DNA: TGCAGCGTTGACCGGGGGATGGAACTGTTTTTT

V: TRBV24-1
D: .
J: TRBJ1-1
size: many
CDR3: CATSGFRGADTEAFF
DNA: TGTGCCACCAGTGGATTTAGGGGTGCCGACACTGAAGCTTTCTTT

V: TRBV7-9
D: TRBD1
J: TRBJ1-5
size: large
CDR3: CASSPGTGENQPQNF
DNA: TGTGCCAGCAGCCCAGGGACAGGGGAGAATCAGCCCCAGAATTTT

V: TRBV18
D: .
J: TRBJ1-5
size: many
CDR3: CASSPPGSSNQPQHF
DNA: TGTGCCAGCTCACCACCGGGATCTAGCAATCAGCCCCAGCATTTT

V: TRBV20-1
D: TRBD1
J: TRBJ1-4
size: many
CDR3: CSAIPGQNMGEKLFF
DNA: TGCAGTGCTATTCCGGGACAGAATATGGGTGAAAAACTGTTTTTT

V: TRBV12-3/TRBV12-4
D: .
J: TRBJ1-6
size: .
CDR3: CASSLGDNSPLNF
DNA: TGTGCCAGCAGCCTTGGGGATAATTCACCCCTCAACTTT

V: TRBV29-1
D: .
J: TRBJ2-5
size: many
CDR3: CSAADSQETQYF
DNA: TGCAGCGCCGCGGACAGTCAAGAGACCCAGTACTTC

V: TRBV6-1
D: TRBD1
J: TRBJ2-7
size: few
CDR3: CATLTGIHYEQYF
DNA: TGTGCCACCTTGACAGGGATCCACTACGAGCAGTACTTC

V: TRBV12-3/TRBV12-4
D: .
J: TRBJ2-3
size: many
CDR3: CASSDTGLITDTQYF
DNA: TGTGCCAGCAGTGACACGGGACTGATTACAGATACGCAGTATTTT

V: TRBV25-1
D: TRBD1
J: TRBJ1-1
size: many
CDR3: CASGTGNPPHTEAFF
DNA: TGTGCCAGCGGGACAGGGAATCCTCCTCACACTGAAGCTTTCTTT

V: TRBV6-2/TRBV6-3
D: .
J: TRBJ1-1
size: many
CDR3: CASSWTENTEAFF
DNA: TGTGCCAGCAGCTGGACTGAGAACACTGAAGCTTTCTTT

V: TRBV12-3/TRBV12-4
D: .
J: TRBJ1-4
size: many
CDR3: CASSLMGRTSEKLFF
DNA: TGTGCCAGCAGCCTAATGGGACGGACGTCGGAAAAACTGTTTTTT

V: TRBV4-1
D: .
J: TRBJ1-6
size: many
CDR3: CASSQDGATPYNSPLHF
DNA: TGCGCCAGCAGCCAAGATGGGGCAACCCCGTATAATTCACCCCTCCACTTT

V: TRBV29-1
D: TRBD1
J: TRBJ2-7
size: many
CDR3: CSVEDSTGVPYEQYF
DNA: TGCAGCGTTGAAGATTCGACAGGGGTTCCCTACGAGCAGTACTTC

V: TRBV28
D: .
J: TRBJ1-6
size: many
CDR3: CASGRQLLYNSPLHF
DNA: TGTGCCAGCGGTCGACAGTTACTCTATAATTCACCCCTCCACTTT

V: TRBV3-1
D: TRBD2
J: TRBJ2-7
size: many
CDR3: CASSPSSVGTSNREQYF
DNA: TGTGCCAGCAGCCCCTCATCCGTTGGGACTAGCAACCGCGAGCAGTACTTC

V: TRBV20-1
D: TRBD1
J: TRBJ1-5
size: many
CDR3: CSARQTGGGQPQHF
DNA: TGCAGTGCTAGACAGACAGGGGGGGGACAGCCCCAGCATTTT

V: TRBV5-1
D: TRBD1
J: TRBJ1-1
size: many
CDR3: CASSSQGALNTEAFF
DNA: TGCGCCAGCAGCTCACAGGGGGCCCTGAACACTGAAGCTTTCTTT

V: TRBV6-6
D: TRBD1
J: TRBJ2-2
size: many
CDR3: CASSYGKQGDTGELFF
DNA: TGTGCCAGCAGTTACGGGAAACAGGGGGACACCGGGGAGCTGTTTTTT

V: TRBV5-1
D: TRBD2
J: TRBJ2-3
size: many
CDR3: CASSLYSGGAGDTDTQYF
DNA: TGCGCCAGCAGCTTGTATAGCGGGGGGGCCGGAGACACAGATACGCAGTATTTT

V: TRBV20-1
D: TRBD1
J: TRBJ2-5
size: .
CDR3: CSVRGGQTQETQYF
DNA: TGCAGTGTTAGAGGGGGACAGACCCAAGAGACCCAGTACTTC

V: TRBV20-1
D: .
J: TRBJ1-5
size: many
CDR3: CSARSQEYAPQNF
DNA: TGCAGTGCTAGATCGCAGGAGTATGCGCCCCAGAATTTT

V: TRBV5-6
D: .
J: TRBJ2-5
size: few
CDR3: CASSLAAGTETQYF
DNA: TGTGCCAGCAGCTTGGCGGCAGGGACGGAGACCCAGTACTTC

V: TRBV29-1
D: TRBD1
J: TRBJ1-2
size: many
CDR3: CSSTSPTGGYGYTF
DNA: TGCAGCTCCACTTCACCGACAGGGGGGTATGGCTACACCTTC

V: TRBV7-2
D: .
J: TRBJ2-5
size: .
CDR3: CASSLTQETQYF
DNA: TGTGCCAGCAGCCTAACCCAAGAGACCCAGTACTTC

V: TRBV15
D: .
J: TRBJ1-4
size: many
CDR3: CATSSDRDRLEKLFF
DNA: TGTGCCACCAGCAGTGACCGGGACCGACTAGAAAAACTGTTTTTT

V: TRBV29-1
D: TRBD1
J: TRBJ2-7
size: many
CDR3: CSAEGDRDRAYEQYF
DNA: TGCAGCGCCGAGGGAGACCGGGACAGAGCATACGAGCAGTACTTC

V: TRBV4-2
D: TRBD2
J: TRBJ2-5
size: many
CDR3: CASSPSPLSGGAETQYF
DNA: TGTGCCAGCAGCCCATCCCCCCTTAGCGGGGGCGCAGAGACCCAGTACTTC